These 10 T cell receptor beta chains share one sample of origin, sequenced in a study of T cells after yellow fever vaccination. TCRdb fed the 5' RACE reads into MiXCR, producing one record per CDR3 protein. The repertoire consists of fewer than 350,000 distinct CDR3 sequences, with 7.5% to 9% occurring once and the leading ten covering roughly 18%. The sequencing here drew on PBMCs, taken on the day of the first yellow fever vaccination. The receptors originated from a young man who received the YFV17D yellow fever vaccine.

V gene TRBV20-1 combines with J gene TRBJ1-4; 9 nucleotides agree with TRBD1. In germline, CDR1 is DFQATT, CDR2 SNEGSKA (reference sequence). There are 12 residues in the CDR3. The trim removed 3 bases at V and 7 bases at J, leaving 0 bases unmatched. As DNA, the CDR3 is TGCAGTGCTAGGACAGGGGGTGAAAAACTGTTTTTT. Its protein product is CSARTGGEKLFF.

This clonotype was seen only a few times. This chain connects TRBV12-3 or TRBV12-4 to TRBJ1-3; 8 bases are shared with TRBD1. V lost 6 bases and J lost 5; bases outside the gene matches: 9. The CDR3 length is 15 residues. CDR3 DNA: TGTGCCAGCAGACAATCAGGGGGCTCGCGAAACACCATATATTTT. As protein: CASRQSGGSRNTIYF.

In this sample, this clonotype turned up a few times. V and J are TRBV7-8 and TRBJ1-6, with a possible D match to TRBD1 (6 bases). Germline V gene sequence: CDR1 SGHVS, CDR2 FQNEAQ. The V and J ends lost 3 bases and 10 bases respectively, with 16 bases between them. The CDR3 is 15 amino acids. Here the CDR3 DNA reads TGTGCCAGCAGCTTCCTGACAGGTTCAGGCTCACCCCTCCACTTT. Amino acids: CASSFLTGSGSPLHF.

The gene calls are TRBV7-6 and TRBJ2-7, with a possible D match to TRBD2 (6 bases). Germline V lookup: CDR1 SGHVS, CDR2 FNYEAQ. V lost 2 bases and J lost 7, with 12 bases in between. The CDR3 runs 13 residues. CDR3 loop: CASSLTREYEQYV. The CDR3 DNA reads TGTGCCAGCAGCTTAACTCGGGAGTATGAGCAGTACGTC.

This clonotype was observed a few times. The V gene is TRBV29-1, the J gene TRBJ1-5; the D is unclear. Per the germline V gene, CDR1 is SQVTM and CDR2 is ANQGSEA. The ends were cut back, 6 bases at V and 4 bases at J, with 13 bases in the middle. The CDR3 is made up of 13 amino acids. For the CDR3, the DNA is TGCAGCGTAATAGGTCCGGGAAATCAGCCCCAGCATTTT. Its protein product is CSVIGPGNQPQHF. Full variable domain (remainder filled in from reference TRBV29-1 and TRBJ1-5): SAVISQKPSRDICQRGTSLTIQCQVDSQVTMMFWYRQQPGQSLTLIATANQGSEATYESGFVIDKFPISRPNLTFSTLTVSNMSPEDSSIYLCSVIGPGNQPQHFGDGTRLSIL.

V usage is TRBV3-1 and J usage is TRBJ2-1, with D unclear. The ends were cut back, 3 bases at V and 6 bases at J, with 18 bases in the middle. Germline-derived CDR1 and CDR2 are LGHDT and YNNKEL (reference sequence). The CDR3 sequence is 16 residues long. This CDR3 is CASSQDWSGVANEQFF. CDR3 in DNA: TGTGCCAGCAGCCAGGATTGGTCGGGTGTAGCCAATGAGCAGTTCTTC.

J is TRBJ2-6 and V is TRBV6-2 or TRBV6-3; D ambiguous. This CDR3 spans 15 amino acids. CDR1 and CDR2 from the germline V gene are MNHEY and SVGEGT. Trimming left V 4 bases short and J 4 bases short, with 11 bases between. The CDR3 nucleotides are TGTGCCAGCAGTTCGGAGAGGTGGGGGGCCAACGTCCTGACTTTC. Its protein is CASSSERWGANVLTF.

This clonotype was found a few times. This chain connects TRBV12-3 or TRBV12-4 to TRBJ2-5; D is unresolved. Trimming cost V 5 bases and J 7 bases, with 17 bases left between them. The CDR3 spans 14 residues. CDR3 nucleotides: TGTGCCAGCAGTCCTACCCGGCGCTATGGGACCCAGTACTTC. Translation: CASSPTRRYGTQYF.

The chain employs TRBV6-2 or TRBV6-3 and TRBJ2-3, with 8 bases fitting TRBD2. The CDR3 length is 16 residues. Germline CDR1 reads MNHEY; CDR2 reads SVGEGT. V lost 0 bases to trimming and J lost 3 bases; unmatched junction nucleotides: 5. The CDR3 bases are TGTGCCAGCAGTTACTCGACGGCGGGAGGAACAGATACGCAGTATTTT. This encodes CASSYSTAGGTDTQYF.

This clonotype was seen just once. V usage is TRBV7-2 and J usage is TRBJ1-1; 9 nucleotides align to TRBD1. With V trimmed by 5 bases and J by 5 bases, 6 bases remained unmatched. The CDR3 has 14 amino acids. Looked up from germline, CDR1 is SGHTA and CDR2 is FQGNSA. The CDR3 loop reads CASSGQGWTTEAFF. CDR3 nucleotide sequence: TGTGCCAGCAGCGGACAGGGGTGGACGACTGAAGCTTTCTTT.